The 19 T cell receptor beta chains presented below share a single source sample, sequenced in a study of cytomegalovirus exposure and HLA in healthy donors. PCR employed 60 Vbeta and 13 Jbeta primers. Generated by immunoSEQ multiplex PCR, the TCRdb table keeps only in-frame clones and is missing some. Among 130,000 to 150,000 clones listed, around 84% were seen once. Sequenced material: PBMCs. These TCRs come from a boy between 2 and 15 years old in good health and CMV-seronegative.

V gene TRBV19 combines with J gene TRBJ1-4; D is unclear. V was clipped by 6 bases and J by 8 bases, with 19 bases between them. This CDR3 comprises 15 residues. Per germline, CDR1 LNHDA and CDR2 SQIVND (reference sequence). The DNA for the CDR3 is TGTGCCAGTAGCGAGCTGGGAGGAAAAACCGAAAAACTGTTTTTT. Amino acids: CASSELGGKTEKLFF.

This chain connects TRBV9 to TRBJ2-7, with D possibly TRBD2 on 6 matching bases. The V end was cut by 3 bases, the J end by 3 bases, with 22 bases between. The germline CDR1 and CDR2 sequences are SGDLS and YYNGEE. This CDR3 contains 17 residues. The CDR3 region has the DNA TGTGCCAGCAGCGCCCGCCTGCGGCGGGGAAGGCTCTACGAGCAGTACTTC. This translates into CASSARLRRGRLYEQYF.

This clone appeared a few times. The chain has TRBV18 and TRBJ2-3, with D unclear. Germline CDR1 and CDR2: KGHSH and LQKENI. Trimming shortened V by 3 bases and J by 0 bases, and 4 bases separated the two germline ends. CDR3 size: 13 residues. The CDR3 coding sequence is TGTGCCAGCTCACCCCCTAGCACAGATACGCAGTATTTT. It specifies CASSPPSTDTQYF.

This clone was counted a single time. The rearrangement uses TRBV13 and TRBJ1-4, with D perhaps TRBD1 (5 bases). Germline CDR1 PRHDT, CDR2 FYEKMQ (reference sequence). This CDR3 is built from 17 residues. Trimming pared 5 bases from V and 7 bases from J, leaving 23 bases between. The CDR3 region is CASSLQEGRGPPEKLFF. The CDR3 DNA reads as TGTGCCAGCAGCCTACAGGAGGGTCGCGGCCCTCCTGAAAAACTGTTTTTT.

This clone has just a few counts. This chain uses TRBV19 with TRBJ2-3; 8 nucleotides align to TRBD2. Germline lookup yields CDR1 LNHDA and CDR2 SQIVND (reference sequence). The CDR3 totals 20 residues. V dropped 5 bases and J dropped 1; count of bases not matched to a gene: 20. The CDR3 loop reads CASSPPGGSVLTIRTDTQYF. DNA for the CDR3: TGTGCCAGTAGTCCCCCGGGAGGGTCCGTCCTAACTATTCGCACAGATACGCAGTATTTT.

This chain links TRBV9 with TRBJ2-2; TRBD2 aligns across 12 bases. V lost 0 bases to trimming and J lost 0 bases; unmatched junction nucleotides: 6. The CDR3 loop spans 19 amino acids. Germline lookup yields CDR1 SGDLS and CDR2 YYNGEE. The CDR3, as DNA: TGTGCCAGCAGCGTAGATCAACTAGCGGGGGGTCCGAACACCGGGGAGCTGTTTTTT. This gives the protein CASSVDQLAGGPNTGELFF.

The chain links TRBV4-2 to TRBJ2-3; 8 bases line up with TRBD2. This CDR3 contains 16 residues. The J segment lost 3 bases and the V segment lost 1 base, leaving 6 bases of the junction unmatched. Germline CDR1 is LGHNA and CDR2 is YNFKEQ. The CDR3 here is CASSQVGSSGTDTQYF. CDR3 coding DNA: TGTGCCAGCAGCCAAGTCGGGTCTAGCGGGACAGATACGCAGTATTTT.

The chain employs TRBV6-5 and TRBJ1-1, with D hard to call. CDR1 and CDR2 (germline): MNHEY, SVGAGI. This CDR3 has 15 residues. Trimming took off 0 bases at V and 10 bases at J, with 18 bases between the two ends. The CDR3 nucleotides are TGTGCCAGCAGTTACTCGACTAGTCCTGATGTCAGAGCTTTCTTT. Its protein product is CASSYSTSPDVRAFF.

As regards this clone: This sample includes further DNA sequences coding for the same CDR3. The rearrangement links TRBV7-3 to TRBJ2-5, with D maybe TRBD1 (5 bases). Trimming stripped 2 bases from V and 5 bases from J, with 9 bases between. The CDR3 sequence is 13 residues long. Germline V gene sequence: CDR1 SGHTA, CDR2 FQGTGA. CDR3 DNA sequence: TGTGCCAGCAGCTTAGGGGCACTTGAGACCCAGTACTTC. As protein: CASSLGALETQYF.

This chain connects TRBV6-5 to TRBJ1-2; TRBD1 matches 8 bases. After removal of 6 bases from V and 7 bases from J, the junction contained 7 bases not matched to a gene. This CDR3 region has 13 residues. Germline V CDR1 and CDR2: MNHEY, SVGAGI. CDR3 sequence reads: CASSRTGMGGYTF. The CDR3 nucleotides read TGTGCCAGCAGCCGGACAGGGATGGGTGGCTACACCTTC.

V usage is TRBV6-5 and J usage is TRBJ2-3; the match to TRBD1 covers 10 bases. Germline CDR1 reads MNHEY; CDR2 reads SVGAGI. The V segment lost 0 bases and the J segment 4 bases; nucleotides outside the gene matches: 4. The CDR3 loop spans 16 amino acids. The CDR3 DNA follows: TGTGCCAGCAGTTACTCTCGAGGACAGGGGGCAGATACGCAGTATTTT. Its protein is CASSYSRGQGADTQYF.

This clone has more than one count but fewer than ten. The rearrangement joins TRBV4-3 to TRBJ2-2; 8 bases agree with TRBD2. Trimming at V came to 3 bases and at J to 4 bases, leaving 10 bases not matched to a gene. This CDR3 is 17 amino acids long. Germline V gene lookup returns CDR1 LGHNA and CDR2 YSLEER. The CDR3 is CASSHSSGSVGTGELFF. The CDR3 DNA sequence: TGCGCCAGCAGCCATTCCAGCGGGAGCGTTGGCACCGGGGAGCTGTTTTTT.

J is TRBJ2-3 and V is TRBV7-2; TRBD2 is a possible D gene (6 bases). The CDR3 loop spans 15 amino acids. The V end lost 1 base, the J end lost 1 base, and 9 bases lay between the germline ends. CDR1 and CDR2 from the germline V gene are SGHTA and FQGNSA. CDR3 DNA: TGTGCCAGCAGCTTAGGGGGGGTGGGCACAGATACGCAGTATTTT. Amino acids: CASSLGGVGTDTQYF.

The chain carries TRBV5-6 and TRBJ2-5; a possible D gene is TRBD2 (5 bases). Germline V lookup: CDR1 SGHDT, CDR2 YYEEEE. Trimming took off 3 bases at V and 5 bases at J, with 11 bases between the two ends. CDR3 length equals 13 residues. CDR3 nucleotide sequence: TGTGCCAGCAGCTCTAGACCGGGGGAGACCCAGTACTTC. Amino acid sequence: CASSSRPGETQYF.

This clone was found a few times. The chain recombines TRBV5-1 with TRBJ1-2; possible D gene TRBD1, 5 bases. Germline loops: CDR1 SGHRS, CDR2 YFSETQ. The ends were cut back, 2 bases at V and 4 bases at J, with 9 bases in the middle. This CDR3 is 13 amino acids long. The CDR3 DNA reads TGCGCCAGCAGCTTAACAGGTTCCTATGGCTACACCTTC. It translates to CASSLTGSYGYTF.

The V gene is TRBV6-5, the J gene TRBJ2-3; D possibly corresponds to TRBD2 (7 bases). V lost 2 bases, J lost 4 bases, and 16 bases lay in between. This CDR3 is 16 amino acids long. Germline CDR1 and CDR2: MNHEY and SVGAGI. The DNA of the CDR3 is TGTGCCAGCAGTTACCCGGGGGGAGGGGGGGCAGATACGCAGTATTTT. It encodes CASSYPGGGGADTQYF.

DNA of the CDR3: TGCGCCAGCAGCCCGGTCGGGCCCTACACCCGGAGCGGGGTAGGTGAGCAGTTCTTC. Protein product: CASSPVGPYTRSGVGEQFF. This chain connects TRBV4-1 to TRBJ2-1, with 7 bases that match TRBD2. Germline CDR1 and CDR2: MGHRA and YSYEKL. This CDR3 contains 19 residues. After removal of 4 bases from V and 9 bases from J, the junction contained 24 bases not matched to a gene.

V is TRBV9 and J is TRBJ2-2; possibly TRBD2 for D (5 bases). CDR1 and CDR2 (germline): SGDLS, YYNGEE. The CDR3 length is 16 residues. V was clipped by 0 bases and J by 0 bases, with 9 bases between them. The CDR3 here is CASSVVPSPNTGELFF. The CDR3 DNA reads TGTGCCAGCAGCGTAGTCCCTAGCCCGAACACCGGGGAGCTGTTTTTT.

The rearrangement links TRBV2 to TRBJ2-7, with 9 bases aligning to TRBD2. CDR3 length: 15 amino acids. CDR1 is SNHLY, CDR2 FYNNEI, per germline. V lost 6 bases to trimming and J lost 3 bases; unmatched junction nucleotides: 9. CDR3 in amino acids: CASRAETSGFYEQYF. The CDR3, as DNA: TGTGCCAGCAGAGCCGAGACTAGCGGTTTCTACGAGCAGTACTTC.